This TCR beta chain appears in the sequencing data of a study of T-cell memory formation after mild COVID-19. With regard to this clonotype: Its target is unknown.

J was trimmed by 0 bases and V by 0 bases; bases with no gene match: 10. Looked up from germline, CDR1 is LNHNV and CDR2 is YYDKDF (reference sequence). CDR3 size: 18 residues. TCRdb independently ran MiXCR on the 5' RACE reads; one entry per CDR3 protein. The sample has just over 400,000 distinct CDR3 sequences, about a quarter seen once. Findings and limits, study-wide: Clones that contracted from day 15 to 85 had balanced CD4/CD8; later expanders were CD4+ biased.

V is TRBV15 and J is TRBJ2-7, with 8 nucleotides matching TRBD1. This sequence was found in an adult woman who had mild COVID-19 (a few samples of this study predate the infection). Cell type and time point are not known. Sequencing was carried out using PBMCs or a T cell subset sorted from them (not recorded which). The CDR3 protein is CATSRDRLGQGASYEQYF. In nucleotides, the CDR3 is TGTGCCACCAGCAGAGATCGGTTAGGGCAGGGGGCCTCCTACGAGCAGTACTTC.